This T cell receptor (beta chain) was obtained from a study of blood T cell repertoires in COVID-19. Study overall: The samples span acute and convalescent COVID-19 from the United States, Italy and Spain.

V dropped 5 bases and J dropped 4; count of bases not matched to a gene: 4. Germline V CDR1 and CDR2: MDHEN, SYDVKM. The CDR3 spans 13 residues. TCRdb's table, derived via immunoSEQ multiplex PCR, lists solely in-frame clones and lacks some. The sample consists of tens of thousands of clones, 70% to 85% of them appearing once. Sequencing was done on a sample of peripheral blood. The V call is TRBV28, the J call TRBJ1-2, with 7 bases fitting TRBD1. This clonotype originated in a human donor with acute or convalescent COVID-19. The donor label of this sample is uncertain. This chain's CDR3 is CASSDNRGYGYTF. CDR3 nucleotide sequence: TGTGCCAGCAGTGATAACAGGGGCTATGGCTACACCTTC.